This T cell receptor (beta chain) was captured in a study of cytomegalovirus exposure and HLA in healthy donors. Study observations and caveats: Investigators reported 150 to 200 TCR beta chains as tied to cytomegalovirus. Sequencing had likely introduced a cluster of highly shared sequence variants as an artifact.

The germline V and J ends were trimmed by 4 bases and 4 bases, with 20 bases remaining between them. The V gene's germline CDR1 is SGHRS and CDR2 YFSETQ. This CDR3 contains 16 residues. Notes on this clone: Its specificity is not known.

Healthy bone marrow donors supplied every sample. PCR used 60 Vbeta primers and 13 Jbeta primers. Some clones are missing from TCRdb's copy, which holds only in-frame ones; the method was immunoSEQ multiplex PCR. The profile shows 130,000 to 150,000 clones, 70% to 80% of them singletons. The source material was PBMCs. The clonotype comes from a man aged 35 to 55 in good health and CMV-seropositive. This chain connects TRBV5-1 to TRBJ2-5, with a tentative D call TRBD2 (6 bases). The CDR3 DNA sequence: TGCGCCAGCAGCCAGGGCTTGGGACTTGGGAGAGAGACCCAGTACTTC. It codes for CASSQGLGLGRETQYF.